Listed below are T cell receptor beta chains from one sample, sequenced in a study of technical replicates of blood from a few donors. Assay: immunoSEQ multiplex PCR; the TCRdb copy retains only in-frame clones and omits some. The sample contains roughly 80,000 clones, roughly 94% of which appear only once. The source material was T cells isolated from PBMCs. The receptors shown here come from a human donor in good health. The CDR3 runs from the conserved cysteine through the conserved F or W. D genes are given only for firm matches. Clone size is shown for a subset of rows, as once, few, many or a class of expanded clone.

D: TRBD1
size: NA
J: TRBJ1-4
V: TRBV7-3
DNA: TGTGCCAGCAGTCTAGACAGGGGCTATGAAAAACTGTTTTTT
CDR3: CASSLDRGYEKLFF

D: TRBD2
size: NA
J: TRBJ2-3
V: TRBV7-6
DNA: TGTGCCAGCAGCTTAGCCGGACTAGCGGAGCGGGCAGATACGCAGTATTTT
CDR3: CASSLAGLAERADTQYF

D: NA
size: few
J: TRBJ1-4
V: TRBV5-4
DNA: TGTGCCAGCACTTCAGCCCAGGTGAATGAAAAACTGTTTTTT
CDR3: CASTSAQVNEKLFF

D: NA
size: NA
J: TRBJ2-3
V: TRBV6-5
DNA: TGTGCCAGCAGTTACTCGGAGGCCTGGGATACGCAGTATTTT
CDR3: CASSYSEAWDTQYF

D: TRBD1
size: NA
J: TRBJ1-4
V: TRBV7-3
DNA: TGTGCCAGCAGCCCTACCGGGACAGGGGTTGAAAAACTGTTTTTT
CDR3: CASSPTGTGVEKLFF

D: NA
size: NA
J: TRBJ1-2
V: TRBV19
DNA: TGTGCCAGTAGCTATTGGAACTATGGCTACACCTTC
CDR3: CASSYWNYGYTF

D: NA
size: NA
J: TRBJ1-5
V: TRBV28
DNA: TGTGCCAGCAGCCCCGGGGGGCCCTTTCTCCCCCAGCATTTT
CDR3: CASSPGGPFLPQHF

D: TRBD2
size: NA
J: TRBJ2-2
V: TRBV7-2
DNA: TGTGCCAGCAGCTCCTCTATCCTAGCGGGAGGAACCGGGGAGCTGTTTTTT
CDR3: CASSSSILAGGTGELFF

D: TRBD2
size: NA
J: TRBJ2-2
V: TRBV28
DNA: TGTGCCAGCAGTTTACTAGCGGGAGACACCGGGGAGCTGTTTTTT
CDR3: CASSLLAGDTGELFF

D: NA
size: NA
J: TRBJ1-2
V: TRBV19
DNA: TGTGCCAGTAGTATACCAGGGGCTGACTACACCTTC
CDR3: CASSIPGADYTF

D: TRBD2
size: NA
J: TRBJ2-7
V: TRBV11-2
DNA: TGTGCCAGCAGCTTAGATACCGGGACTAGCGACTACGAGCAGTACTTC
CDR3: CASSLDTGTSDYEQYF

D: TRBD1
size: NA
J: TRBJ1-4
V: TRBV5-1
DNA: TGCGCCAGCAGCCAGGGACAGTCGCTAGAAAAACTGTTTTTT
CDR3: CASSQGQSLEKLFF